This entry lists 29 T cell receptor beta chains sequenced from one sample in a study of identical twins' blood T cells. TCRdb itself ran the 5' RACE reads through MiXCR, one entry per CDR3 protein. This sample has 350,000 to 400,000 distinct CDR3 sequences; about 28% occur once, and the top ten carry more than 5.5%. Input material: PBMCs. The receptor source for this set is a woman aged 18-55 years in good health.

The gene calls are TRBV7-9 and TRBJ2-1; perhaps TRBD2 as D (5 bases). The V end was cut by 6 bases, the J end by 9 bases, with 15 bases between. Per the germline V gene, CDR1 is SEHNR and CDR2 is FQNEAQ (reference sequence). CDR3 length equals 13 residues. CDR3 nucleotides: TGTGCCAGCAGTTCCTTCATTGGAGGTGAGCAGTTCTTC. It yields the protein CASSSFIGGEQFF. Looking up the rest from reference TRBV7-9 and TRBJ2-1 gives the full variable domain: DTGVSQNPRHKITKRGQNVTFRCDPISEHNRLYWYRQTLGQGPEFLTYFQNEAQLEKSRLLSDRFSAERPKGSFSTLEIQRTEQGDSAMYLCASSSFIGGEQFFGPGTRLTVL.

CDR3 nucleotide sequence: TGTGCCAGCAGCTTTACTAGCGGGGGGGGTAGTGAGCAGTTCTTC. Protein sequence: CASSFTSGGGSEQFF. V usage is TRBV7-9 and J usage is TRBJ2-1, with TRBD2 matching over 13 bases. This CDR3 region has 15 residues. The germline gives CDR1 SEHNR, CDR2 FQNEAQ (reference sequence). V trimming: 3 bases; J trimming: 9 bases; junction bases outside the gene matches: 5.

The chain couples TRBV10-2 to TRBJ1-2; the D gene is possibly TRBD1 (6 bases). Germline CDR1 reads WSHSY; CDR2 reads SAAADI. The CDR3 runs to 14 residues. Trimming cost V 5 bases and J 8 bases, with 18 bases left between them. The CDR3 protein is CASSKDSTGRGYTF. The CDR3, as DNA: TGCGCCAGCAGTAAGGACTCAACAGGGCGGGGCTACACCTTC.

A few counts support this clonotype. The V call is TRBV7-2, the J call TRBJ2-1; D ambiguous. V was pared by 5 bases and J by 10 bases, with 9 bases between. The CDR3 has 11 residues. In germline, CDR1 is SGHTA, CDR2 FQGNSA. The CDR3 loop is CASSTTFEQFF. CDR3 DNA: TGTGCCAGCAGCACTACCTTCGAGCAGTTCTTC. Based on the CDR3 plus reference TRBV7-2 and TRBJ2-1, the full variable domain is GAGVSQSPSNKVTEKGKDVELRCDPISGHTALYWYRQSLGQGLEFLIYFQGNSAPDKSGLPSDRFSAERTGGSVSTLTIQRTQQEDSAVYLCASSTTFEQFFGPGTRLTVL.

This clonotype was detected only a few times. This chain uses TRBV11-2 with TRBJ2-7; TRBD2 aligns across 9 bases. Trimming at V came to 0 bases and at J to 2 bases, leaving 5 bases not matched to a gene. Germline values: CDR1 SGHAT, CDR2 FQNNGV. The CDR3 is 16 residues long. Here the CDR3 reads CASSLDPSGIPYEQYF. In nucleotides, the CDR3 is TGTGCCAGCAGCTTAGATCCTAGCGGGATACCCTACGAGCAGTACTTC.

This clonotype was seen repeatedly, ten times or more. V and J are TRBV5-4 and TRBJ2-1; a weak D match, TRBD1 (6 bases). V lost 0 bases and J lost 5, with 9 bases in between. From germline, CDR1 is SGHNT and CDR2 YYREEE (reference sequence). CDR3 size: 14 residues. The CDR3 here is CASSLDQGNNEQFF. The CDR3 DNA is TGTGCCAGCAGCTTGGATCAGGGGAACAATGAGCAGTTCTTC. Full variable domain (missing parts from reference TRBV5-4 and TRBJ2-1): ETGVTQSPTHLIKTRGQQVTLRCSSQSGHNTVSWYQQALGQGPQFIFQYYREEENGRGNFPPRFSGLQFPNYSSELNVNALELDDSALYLCASSLDQGNNEQFFGPGTRLTVL.

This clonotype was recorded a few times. In nucleotides, the CDR3 is TGCAGTTCATTTCCCAGGGGATCTGCTAGCACAGATACGCAGTATTTT. Its translation is CSSFPRGSASTDTQYF. The V and J genes are TRBV20-1 and TRBJ2-3; D is possibly TRBD1 (6 bases). V was trimmed by 8 bases and J by 0 bases, leaving 21 bases between them. The CDR3 sequence is 16 residues long. Germline lookup yields CDR1 DFQATT and CDR2 SNEGSKA (reference sequence).

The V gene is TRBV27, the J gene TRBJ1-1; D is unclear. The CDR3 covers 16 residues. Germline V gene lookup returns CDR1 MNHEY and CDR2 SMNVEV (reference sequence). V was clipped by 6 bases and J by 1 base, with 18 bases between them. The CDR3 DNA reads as TGTGCCAGCAGACTGCGCCTGGCGGGCGGGAACACTGAAGCTTTCTTT. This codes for CASRLRLAGGNTEAFF.

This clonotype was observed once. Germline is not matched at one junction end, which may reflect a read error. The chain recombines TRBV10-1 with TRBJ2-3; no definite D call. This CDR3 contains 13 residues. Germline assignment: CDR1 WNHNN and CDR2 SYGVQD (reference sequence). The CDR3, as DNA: TGCACCAGCAGTGAGTCGTATGGGGATACGCAGTATTTT. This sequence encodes CTSSESYGDTQYF.

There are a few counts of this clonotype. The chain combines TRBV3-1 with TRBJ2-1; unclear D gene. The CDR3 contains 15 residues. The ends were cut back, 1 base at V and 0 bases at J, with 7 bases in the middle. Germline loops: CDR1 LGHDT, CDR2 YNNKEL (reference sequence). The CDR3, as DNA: TGTGCCAGCAGCCAAGTCCCGGGCTCCTACAATGAGCAGTTCTTC. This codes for CASSQVPGSYNEQFF.

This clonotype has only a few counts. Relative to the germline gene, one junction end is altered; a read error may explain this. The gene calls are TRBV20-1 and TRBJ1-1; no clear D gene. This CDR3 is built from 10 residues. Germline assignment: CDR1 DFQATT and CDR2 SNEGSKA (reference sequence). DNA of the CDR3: TGCAGTGCTTTCGACACGGAAGCTTTCTTT. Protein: CSAFDTEAFF.

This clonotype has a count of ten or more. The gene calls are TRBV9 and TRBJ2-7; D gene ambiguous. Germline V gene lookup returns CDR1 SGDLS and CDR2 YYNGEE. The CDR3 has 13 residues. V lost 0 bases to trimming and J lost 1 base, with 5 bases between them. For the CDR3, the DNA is TGTGCCAGCAGCGTAGGGGCATCCTACGAGCAGTACTTC. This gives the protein CASSVGASYEQYF.

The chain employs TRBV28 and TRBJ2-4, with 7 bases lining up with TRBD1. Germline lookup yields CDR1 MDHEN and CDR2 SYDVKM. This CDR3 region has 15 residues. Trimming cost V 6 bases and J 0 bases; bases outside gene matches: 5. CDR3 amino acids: CASRPTGEAKNIQYF. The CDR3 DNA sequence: TGTGCCAGCAGACCAACAGGGGAAGCCAAAAACATTCAGTACTTC.

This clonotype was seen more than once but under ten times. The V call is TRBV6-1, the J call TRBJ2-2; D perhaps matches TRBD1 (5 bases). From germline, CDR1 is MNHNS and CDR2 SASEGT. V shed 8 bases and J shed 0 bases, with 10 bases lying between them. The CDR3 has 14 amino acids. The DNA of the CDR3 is TGTGCCAGCGCGCGACAGCCGAACACCGGGGAGCTGTTTTTT. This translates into CASARQPNTGELFF.

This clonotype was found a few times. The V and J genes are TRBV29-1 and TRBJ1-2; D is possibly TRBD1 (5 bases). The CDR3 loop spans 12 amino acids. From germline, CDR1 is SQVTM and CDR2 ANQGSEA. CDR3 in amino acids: CGGGGSSYGYTF. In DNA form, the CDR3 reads TGCGGCGGGGGGGGTTCCAGCTATGGCTACACCTTC. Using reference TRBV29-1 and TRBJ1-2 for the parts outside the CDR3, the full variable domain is SAVISQKPSRDICQRGTSLTIQCQVDSQVTMMFWYRQQPGQSLTLIATANQGSEATYESGFVIDKFPISRPNLTFSTLTVSNMSPEDSSIYLCGGGGSSYGYTFGSGTRLTVV.

The CDR3 here is CASSLWSGGWNIQYF. CDR3 DNA sequence: TGCGCCAGCAGCTTATGGAGCGGGGGATGGAACATTCAGTACTTC. The chain combines TRBV5-1 with TRBJ2-4, with TRBD2 matching over 8 bases. Germline lookup yields CDR1 SGHRS and CDR2 YFSETQ. The CDR3 runs to 15 residues. The ends lost 2 bases at V and 7 bases at J; junction bases unmatched: 8.

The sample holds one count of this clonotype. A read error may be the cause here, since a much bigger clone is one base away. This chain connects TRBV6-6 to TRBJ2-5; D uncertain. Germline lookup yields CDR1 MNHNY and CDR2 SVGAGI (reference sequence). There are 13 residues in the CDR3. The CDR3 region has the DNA TGTTCCAGCAGTTACGGGCACCAAGAGACCCAGTACTTC. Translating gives CSSSYGHQETQYF.

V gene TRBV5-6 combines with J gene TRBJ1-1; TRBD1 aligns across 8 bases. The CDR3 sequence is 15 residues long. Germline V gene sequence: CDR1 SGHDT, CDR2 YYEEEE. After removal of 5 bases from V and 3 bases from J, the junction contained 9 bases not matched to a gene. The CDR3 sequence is CASRKPGGRDTEAFF. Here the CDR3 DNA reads TGTGCCAGCAGGAAGCCAGGGGGCCGGGACACTGAAGCTTTCTTT. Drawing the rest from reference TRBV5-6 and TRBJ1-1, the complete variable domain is DAGVTQSPTHLIKTRGQQVTLRCSPKSGHDTVSWYQQALGQGPQFIFQYYEEEERQRGNFPDRFSGHQFPNYSSELNVNALLLGDSALYLCASRKPGGRDTEAFFGQGTRLTVV.

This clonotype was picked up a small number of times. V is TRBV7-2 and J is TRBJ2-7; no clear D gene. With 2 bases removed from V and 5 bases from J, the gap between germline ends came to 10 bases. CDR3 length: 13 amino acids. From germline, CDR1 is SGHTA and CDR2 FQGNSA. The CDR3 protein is CASSLFRMNEQYF. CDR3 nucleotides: TGTGCCAGCAGCTTATTTAGGATGAACGAGCAGTACTTC.

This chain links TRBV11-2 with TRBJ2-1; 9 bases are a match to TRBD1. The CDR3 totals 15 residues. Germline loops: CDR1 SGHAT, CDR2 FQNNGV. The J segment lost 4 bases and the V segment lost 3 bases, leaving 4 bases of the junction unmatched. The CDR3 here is CASSLGTGPYNEQFF. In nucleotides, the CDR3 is TGTGCCAGCAGCTTGGGGACAGGGCCTTACAATGAGCAGTTCTTC.

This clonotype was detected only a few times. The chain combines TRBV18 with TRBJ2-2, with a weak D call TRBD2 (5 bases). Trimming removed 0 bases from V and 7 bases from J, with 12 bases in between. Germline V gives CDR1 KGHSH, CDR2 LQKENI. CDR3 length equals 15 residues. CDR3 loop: CASSPPHGIGGELFF. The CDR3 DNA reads TGTGCCAGCTCACCACCGCACGGGATCGGCGGGGAGCTGTTTTTT.

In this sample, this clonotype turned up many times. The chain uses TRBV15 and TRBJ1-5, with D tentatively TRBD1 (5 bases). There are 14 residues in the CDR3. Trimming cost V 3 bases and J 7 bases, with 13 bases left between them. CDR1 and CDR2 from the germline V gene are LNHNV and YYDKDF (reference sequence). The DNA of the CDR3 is TGTGCCACCAGCAGTCACTGGGGGAACCAGCCCCAGCATTTT. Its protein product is CATSSHWGNQPQHF. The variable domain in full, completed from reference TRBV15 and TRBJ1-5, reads DAMVIQNPRYQVTQFGKPVTLSCSQTLNHNVMYWYQQKSSQAPKLLFHYYDKDFNNEADTPDNFQSRRPNTSFCFLDIRSPGLGDTAMYLCATSSHWGNQPQHFGDGTRLSIL.

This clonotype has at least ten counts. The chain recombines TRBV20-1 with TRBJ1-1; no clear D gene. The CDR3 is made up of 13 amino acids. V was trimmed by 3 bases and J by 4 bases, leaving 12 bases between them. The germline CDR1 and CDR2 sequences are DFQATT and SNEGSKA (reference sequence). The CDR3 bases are TGCAGTGCTAGGAATAGTCCCAGCACTGAAGCTTTCTTT. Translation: CSARNSPSTEAFF.

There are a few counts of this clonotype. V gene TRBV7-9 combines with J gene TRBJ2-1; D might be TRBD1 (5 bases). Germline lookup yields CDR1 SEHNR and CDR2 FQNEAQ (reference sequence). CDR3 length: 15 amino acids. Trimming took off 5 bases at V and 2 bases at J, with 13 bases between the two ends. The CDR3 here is CASSQAGRTYNEQFF. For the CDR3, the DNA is TGTGCCAGCAGCCAGGCAGGGCGGACCTACAATGAGCAGTTCTTC.

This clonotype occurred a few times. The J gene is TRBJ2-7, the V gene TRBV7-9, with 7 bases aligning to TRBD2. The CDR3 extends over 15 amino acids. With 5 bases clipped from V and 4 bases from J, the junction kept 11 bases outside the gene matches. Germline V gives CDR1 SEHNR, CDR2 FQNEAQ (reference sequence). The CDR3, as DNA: TGTGCCAGCAGCCAGACTAGCTCCCCTACTTACGAGCAGTACTTC. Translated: CASSQTSSPTYEQYF.

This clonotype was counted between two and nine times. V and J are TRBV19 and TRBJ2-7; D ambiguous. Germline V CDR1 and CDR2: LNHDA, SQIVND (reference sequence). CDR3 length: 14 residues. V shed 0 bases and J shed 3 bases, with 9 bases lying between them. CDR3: CASSIDQPNYEQYF. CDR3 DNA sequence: TGTGCCAGTAGTATAGATCAGCCTAACTACGAGCAGTACTTC. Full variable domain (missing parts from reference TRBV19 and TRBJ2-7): DGGITQSPKYLFRKEGQNVTLSCEQNLNHDAMYWYRQDPGQGLRLIYYSQIVNDFQKGDIAEGYSVSREKKESFPLTVTSAQKNPTAFYLCASSIDQPNYEQYFGPGTRLTVT.

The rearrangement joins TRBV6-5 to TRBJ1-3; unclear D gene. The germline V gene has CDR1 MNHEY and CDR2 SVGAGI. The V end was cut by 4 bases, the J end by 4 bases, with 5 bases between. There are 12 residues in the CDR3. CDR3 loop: CASSSEGNTIYF. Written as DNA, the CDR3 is TGTGCCAGCAGTTCGGAGGGAAACACCATATATTTT.

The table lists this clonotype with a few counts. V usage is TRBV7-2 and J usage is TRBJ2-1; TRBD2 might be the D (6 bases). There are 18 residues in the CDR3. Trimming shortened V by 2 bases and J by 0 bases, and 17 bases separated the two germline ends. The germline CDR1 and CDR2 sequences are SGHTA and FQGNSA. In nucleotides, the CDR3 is TGTGCCAGCAGCTTAATCGGTCCGGGAGTGAGCTCCTACAATGAGCAGTTCTTC. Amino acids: CASSLIGPGVSSYNEQFF. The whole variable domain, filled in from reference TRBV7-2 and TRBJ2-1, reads GAGVSQSPSNKVTEKGKDVELRCDPISGHTALYWYRQSLGQGLEFLIYFQGNSAPDKSGLPSDRFSAERTGGSVSTLTIQRTQQEDSAVYLCASSLIGPGVSSYNEQFFGPGTRLTVL.

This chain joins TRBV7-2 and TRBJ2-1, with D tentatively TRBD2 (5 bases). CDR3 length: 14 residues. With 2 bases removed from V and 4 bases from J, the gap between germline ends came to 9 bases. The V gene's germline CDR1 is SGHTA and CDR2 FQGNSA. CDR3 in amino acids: CASSLSPGYNEQFF. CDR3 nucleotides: TGTGCCAGCAGCTTAAGTCCGGGGTACAATGAGCAGTTCTTC.